This TCR beta chain was recovered during a study of regulatory T cells in long-lasting Graves disease. Time point indicated: persistent/refractory GD, antithyroid drugs over 5 years with positive TRAb. Researchers made the TCR library from RNA that was extracted from PBMCs. Xi'an, China, was home to the endocrinology department that provided patients. A volume of approximately 10 milliliters of peripheral blood was collected in EDTA tubes. The V and J ends lost 5 bases and 4 bases respectively, with 15 bases between them. This CDR3 comprises 14 residues. CDR1 is SGHTA and CDR2 is FQGNSA in the germline V gene. Study-wide findings and caveats: Persistent disease was associated with favored TRBV28 usage and with favored use of TRBJ1-2 and TRBJ2-5. New patients shared approximately 930 public clonotypes, fewer than the roughly 2,700 shared by persistent patients.

Combining iRepertoire HTBI primers with Arm-PCR of CDR3 regions, the authors built TCR beta libraries. TCRdb passed the multiplex PCR reads through MiXCR, listing each CDR3 protein once. The sample has about 470,000 distinct CDR3 sequences; roughly 20% are singletons. In this sample, this clonotype turned up many times. No antigen is known for it. This TCR derives from a female donor with Graves disease. This specimen was peripheral blood mononuclear cells (PBMCs), taken when the disease was refractory, from a patient treated with antithyroid drugs. This chain uses TRBV7-2 with TRBJ2-7; weak D call: TRBD2 (5 bases). The CDR3 region is CASSRPGGGYEQYF. In DNA form, the CDR3 reads TGTGCCAGCAGCCGACCGGGTGGCGGGTACGAGCAGTACTTC.